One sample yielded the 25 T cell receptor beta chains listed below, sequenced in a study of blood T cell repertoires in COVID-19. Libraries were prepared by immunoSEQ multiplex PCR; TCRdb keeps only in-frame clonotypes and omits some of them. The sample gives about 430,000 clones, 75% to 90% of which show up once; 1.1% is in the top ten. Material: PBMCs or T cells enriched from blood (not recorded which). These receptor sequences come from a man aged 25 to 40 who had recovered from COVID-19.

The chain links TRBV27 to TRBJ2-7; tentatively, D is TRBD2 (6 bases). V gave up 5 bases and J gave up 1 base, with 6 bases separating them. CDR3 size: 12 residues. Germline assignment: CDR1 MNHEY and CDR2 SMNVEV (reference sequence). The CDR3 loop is CASSGGSYEQYF. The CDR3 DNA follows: TGTGCCAGCAGTGGAGGGTCCTACGAGCAGTACTTC.

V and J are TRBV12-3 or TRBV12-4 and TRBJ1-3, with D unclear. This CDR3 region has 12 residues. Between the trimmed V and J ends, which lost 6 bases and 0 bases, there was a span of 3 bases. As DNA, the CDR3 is TGTGCCAGCAGACTCTCTGGAAACACCATATATTTT. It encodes CASRLSGNTIYF.

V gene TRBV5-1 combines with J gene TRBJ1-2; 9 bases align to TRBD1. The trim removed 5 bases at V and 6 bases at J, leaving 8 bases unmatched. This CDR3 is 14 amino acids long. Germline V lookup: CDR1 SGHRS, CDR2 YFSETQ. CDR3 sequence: CASSSRQGEDGYTF. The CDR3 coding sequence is TGCGCCAGCAGTTCGAGACAGGGGGAGGATGGCTACACCTTC. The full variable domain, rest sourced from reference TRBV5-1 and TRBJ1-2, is KAGVTQTPRYLIKTRGQQVTLSCSPISGHRSVSWYQQTPGQGLQFLFEYFSETQRNKGNFPGRFSGRQFSNSRSEMNVSTLELGDSALYLCASSSRQGEDGYTFGSGTRLTVV.

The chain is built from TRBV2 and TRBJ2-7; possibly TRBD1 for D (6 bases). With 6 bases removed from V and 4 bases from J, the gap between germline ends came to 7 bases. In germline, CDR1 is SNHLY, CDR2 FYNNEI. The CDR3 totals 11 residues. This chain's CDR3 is CASRGHYEQYF. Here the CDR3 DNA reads TGTGCCAGCAGGGGACATTACGAGCAGTACTTC.

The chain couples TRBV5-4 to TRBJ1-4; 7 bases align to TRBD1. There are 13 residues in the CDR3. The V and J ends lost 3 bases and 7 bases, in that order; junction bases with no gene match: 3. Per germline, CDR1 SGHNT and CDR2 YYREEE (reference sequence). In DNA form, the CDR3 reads TGTGCCAGCAGCTCGACAGGGAGTGAAAAACTGTTTTTT. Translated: CASSSTGSEKLFF.

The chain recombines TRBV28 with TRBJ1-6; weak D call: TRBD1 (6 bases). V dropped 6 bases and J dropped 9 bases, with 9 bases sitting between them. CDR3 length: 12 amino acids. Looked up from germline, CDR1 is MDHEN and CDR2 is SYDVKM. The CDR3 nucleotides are TGTGCCAGCAGGGTACAGGGTTCACCCCTCCACTTT. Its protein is CASRVQGSPLHF.

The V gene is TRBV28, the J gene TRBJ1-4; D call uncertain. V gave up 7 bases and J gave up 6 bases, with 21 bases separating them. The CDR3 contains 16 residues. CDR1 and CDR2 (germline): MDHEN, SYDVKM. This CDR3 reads CASTQPIRSGYEKLFF. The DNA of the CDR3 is TGTGCCAGCACCCAGCCTATTCGGTCAGGTTATGAAAAACTGTTTTTT.

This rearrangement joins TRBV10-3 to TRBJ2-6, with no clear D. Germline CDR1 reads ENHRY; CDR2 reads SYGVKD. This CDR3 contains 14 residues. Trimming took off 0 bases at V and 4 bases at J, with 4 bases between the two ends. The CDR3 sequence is CAISESRGANVLTF. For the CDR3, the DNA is TGTGCCATCAGTGAGTCTCGGGGGGCCAACGTCCTGACTTTC.

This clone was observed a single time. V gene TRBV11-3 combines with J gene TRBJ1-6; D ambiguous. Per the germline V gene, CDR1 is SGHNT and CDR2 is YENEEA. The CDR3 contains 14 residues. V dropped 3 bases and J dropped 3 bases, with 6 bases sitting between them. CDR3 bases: TGTGCCAGCAGCTTGGGGAGCTATAATTCACCCCTCCACTTT. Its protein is CASSLGSYNSPLHF. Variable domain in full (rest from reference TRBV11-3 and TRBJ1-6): EAGVVQSPRYKIIEKKQPVAFWCNPISGHNTLYWYLQNLGQGPELLIRYENEEAVDDSQLPKDRFSAERLKGVDSTLKIQPAELGDSAVYLCASSLGSYNSPLHFGNGTRLTVT.

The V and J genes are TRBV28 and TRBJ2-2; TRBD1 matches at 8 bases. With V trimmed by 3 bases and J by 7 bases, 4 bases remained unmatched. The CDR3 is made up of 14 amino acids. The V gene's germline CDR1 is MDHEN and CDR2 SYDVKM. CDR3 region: CASSFAGGRGELFF. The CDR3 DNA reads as TGTGCCAGCAGTTTCGCAGGGGGCCGCGGGGAGCTGTTTTTT.

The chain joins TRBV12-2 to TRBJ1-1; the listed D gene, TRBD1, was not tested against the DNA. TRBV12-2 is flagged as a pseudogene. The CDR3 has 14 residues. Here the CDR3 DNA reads TGTGCAAGTCGCTTAGAACAGGTGAACACTGAAGCTTTCTTT. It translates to CASRLEQVNTEAFF.

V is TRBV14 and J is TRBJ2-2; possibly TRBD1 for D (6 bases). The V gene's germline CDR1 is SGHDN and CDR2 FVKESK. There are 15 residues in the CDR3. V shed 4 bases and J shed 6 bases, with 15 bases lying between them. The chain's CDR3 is CASSPRQEIAGELFF. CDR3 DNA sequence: TGTGCCAGCAGCCCCAGACAGGAGATAGCCGGGGAGCTGTTTTTT.

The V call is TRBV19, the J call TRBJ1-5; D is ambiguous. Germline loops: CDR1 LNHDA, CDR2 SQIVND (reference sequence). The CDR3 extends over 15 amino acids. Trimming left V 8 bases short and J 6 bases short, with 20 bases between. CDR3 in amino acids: CASVASLALGQPQHF. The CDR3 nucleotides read TGTGCCAGTGTGGCCAGCTTAGCTCTAGGTCAGCCCCAGCATTTT.

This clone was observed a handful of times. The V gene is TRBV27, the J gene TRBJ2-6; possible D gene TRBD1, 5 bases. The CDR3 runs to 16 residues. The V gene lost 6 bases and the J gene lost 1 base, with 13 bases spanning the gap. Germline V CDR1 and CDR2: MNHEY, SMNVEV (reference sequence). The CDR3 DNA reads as TGTGCCAGCAGCCCTAGACAGTTATCTGGGGCCAACGTCCTGACTTTC. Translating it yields CASSPRQLSGANVLTF. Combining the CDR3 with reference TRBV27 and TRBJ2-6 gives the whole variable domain EAQVTQNPRYLITVTGKKLTVTCSQNMNHEYMSWYRQDPGLGLRQIYYSMNVEVTDKGDVPEGYKVSRKEKRNFPLILESPSPNQTSLYFCASSPRQLSGANVLTFGAGSRLTVL.

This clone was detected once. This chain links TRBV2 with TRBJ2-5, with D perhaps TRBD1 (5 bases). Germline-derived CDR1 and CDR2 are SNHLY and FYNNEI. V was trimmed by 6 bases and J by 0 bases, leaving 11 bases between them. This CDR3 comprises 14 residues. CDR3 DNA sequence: TGTGCCAGCAGGTTAGACAGCAACCAAGAGACCCAGTACTTC. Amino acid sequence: CASRLDSNQETQYF.

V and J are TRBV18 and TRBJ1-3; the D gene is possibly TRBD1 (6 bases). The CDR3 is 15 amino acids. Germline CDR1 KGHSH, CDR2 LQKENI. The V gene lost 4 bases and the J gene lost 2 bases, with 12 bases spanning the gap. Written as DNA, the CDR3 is TGTGCCAGCTCACAGCAGGGGTCCCCTGGAAACACCATATATTTT. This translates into CASSQQGSPGNTIYF. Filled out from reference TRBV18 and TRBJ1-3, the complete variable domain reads NAGVMQNPRHLVRRRGQEARLRCSPMKGHSHVYWYRQLPEEGLKFMVYLQKENIIDESGMPKERFSAEFPKEGPSILRIQQVVRGDSAAYFCASSQQGSPGNTIYFGEGSWLTVV.

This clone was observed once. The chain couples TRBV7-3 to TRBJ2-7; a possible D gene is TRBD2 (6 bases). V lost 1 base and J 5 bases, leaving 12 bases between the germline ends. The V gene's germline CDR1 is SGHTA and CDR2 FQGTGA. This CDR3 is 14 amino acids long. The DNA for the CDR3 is TGTGCCAGCAGCTTAATCGGGAGTACCGACGAGCAGTACTTC. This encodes CASSLIGSTDEQYF.

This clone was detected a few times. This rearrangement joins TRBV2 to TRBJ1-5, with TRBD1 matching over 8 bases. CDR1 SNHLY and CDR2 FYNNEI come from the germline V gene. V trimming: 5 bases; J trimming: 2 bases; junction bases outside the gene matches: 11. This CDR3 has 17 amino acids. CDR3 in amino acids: CASSTGGGPSGNQPQHF. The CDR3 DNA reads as TGTGCCAGCAGTACAGGGGGTGGACCCTCGGGCAATCAGCCCCAGCATTTT. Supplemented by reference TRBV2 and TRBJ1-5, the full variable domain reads EPEVTQTPSHQVTQMGQEVILRCVPISNHLYFYWYRQILGQKVEFLVSFYNNEISEKSEIFDDQFSVERPDGSNFTLKIRSTKLEDSAMYFCASSTGGGPSGNQPQHFGDGTRLSIL.

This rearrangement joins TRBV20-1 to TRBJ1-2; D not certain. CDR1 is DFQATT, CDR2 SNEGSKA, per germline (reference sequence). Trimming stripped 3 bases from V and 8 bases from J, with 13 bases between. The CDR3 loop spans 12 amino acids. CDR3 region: CSASRQNEGYTF. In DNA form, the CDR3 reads TGCAGTGCTAGTCGCCAGAATGAAGGCTACACCTTC.

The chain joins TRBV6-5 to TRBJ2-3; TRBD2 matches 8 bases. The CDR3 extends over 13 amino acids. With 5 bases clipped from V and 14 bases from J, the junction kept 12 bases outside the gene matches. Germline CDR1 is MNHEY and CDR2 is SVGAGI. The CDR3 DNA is TGTGCCAGCAGTATGCCTCCGGGACTAGGGCCGTATTTT. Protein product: CASSMPPGLGPYF.

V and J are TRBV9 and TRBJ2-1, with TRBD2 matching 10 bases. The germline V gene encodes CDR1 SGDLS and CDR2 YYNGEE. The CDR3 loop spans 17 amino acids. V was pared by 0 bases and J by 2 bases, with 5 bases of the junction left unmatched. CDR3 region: CASSVGLAGVPYNEQFF. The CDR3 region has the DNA TGTGCCAGCAGCGTAGGGCTAGCGGGAGTTCCCTACAATGAGCAGTTCTTC.

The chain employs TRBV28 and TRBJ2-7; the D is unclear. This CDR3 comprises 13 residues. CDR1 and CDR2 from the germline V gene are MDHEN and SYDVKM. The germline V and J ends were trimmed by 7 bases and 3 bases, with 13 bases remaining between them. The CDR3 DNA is TGTGCCAGCACCGGAACGAGGCACTACGAGCAGTACTTC. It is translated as CASTGTRHYEQYF.

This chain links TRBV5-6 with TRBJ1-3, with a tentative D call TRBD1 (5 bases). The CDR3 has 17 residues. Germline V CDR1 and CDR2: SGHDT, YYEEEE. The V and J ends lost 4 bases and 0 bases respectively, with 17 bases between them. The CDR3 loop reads CASSIIQGALSGNTIYF. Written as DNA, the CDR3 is TGTGCCAGCAGCATCATCCAAGGGGCCCTCTCTGGAAACACCATATATTTT. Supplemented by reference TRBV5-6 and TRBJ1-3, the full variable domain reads DAGVTQSPTHLIKTRGQQVTLRCSPKSGHDTVSWYQQALGQGPQFIFQYYEEEERQRGNFPDRFSGHQFPNYSSELNVNALLLGDSALYLCASSIIQGALSGNTIYFGEGSWLTVV.

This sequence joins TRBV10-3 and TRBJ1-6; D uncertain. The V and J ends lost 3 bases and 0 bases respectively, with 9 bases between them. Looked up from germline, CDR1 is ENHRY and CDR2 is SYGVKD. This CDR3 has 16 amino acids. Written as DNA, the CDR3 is TGTGCCATCAGTGACAGGTCGATCTCCTATAATTCACCCCTCCACTTT. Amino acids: CAISDRSISYNSPLHF.

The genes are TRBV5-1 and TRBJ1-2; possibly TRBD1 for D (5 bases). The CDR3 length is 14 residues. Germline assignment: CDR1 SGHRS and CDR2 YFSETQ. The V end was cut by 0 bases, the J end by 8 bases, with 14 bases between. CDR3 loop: CASSLGDSPKGYTF. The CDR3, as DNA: TGCGCCAGCAGCTTGGGGGACTCCCCGAAAGGCTACACCTTC.